Listed below are T cell receptor beta chains from one sample, sequenced in a study of blood T cell repertoires in COVID-19. Libraries were prepared by immunoSEQ multiplex PCR; TCRdb keeps only in-frame clonotypes and omits some of them. This sample has approximately 240,000 clones; about 85% occur once, and the top ten carry around 2.9%. Sequenced sample: peripheral blood. The receptor source for this set is a man between 50 and 59 years old who had recovered from COVID-19. CDR3s leave out the opening cysteine and the closing phenylalanine or tryptophan.

V: TRBV7-2; J: TRBJ2-1; CDR3: ASSSPGTRSYNEQF
V: TRBV30; J: TRBJ2-2; CDR3: AWRRSGELF
V: TRBV6-5; J: TRBJ2-5; CDR3: ASSTDRGNQETQY
V: TRBV7-9; J: TRBJ2-2; CDR3: ASSFGLYTGELF
V: TRBV24-1; J: TRBJ2-7; CDR3: ATSGGSYEQY
V: TRBV9; J: TRBJ2-4; CDR3: ASSPGTAPSIQY
V: TRBV5-1; J: TRBJ2-7; CDR3: ASSSAVSEQY
V: TRBV28; J: TRBJ1-5; CDR3: ASTSVRDRENQPQH
V: TRBV11-2; J: TRBJ2-7; CDR3: ASSLVAASGRYEQY
V: TRBV5-1; J: TRBJ2-5; CDR3: ASSLLGLADQETQY
V: TRBV19; J: TRBJ1-5; CDR3: ASSIRTVYQPQH
V: TRBV30; J: TRBJ2-6; CDR3: ALHMLGTGANVLT
V: TRBV6-1; J: TRBJ1-1; CDR3: ASSEFRERSSEAF
V: TRBV29-1; J: TRBJ2-3; CDR3: SAPGRGITDTQY
V: TRBV18; J: TRBJ2-5; CDR3: ASSAGQGALSQY
V: TRBV28; J: TRBJ1-3; CDR3: ASTRTGSSGNTIY
V: TRBV4-1; J: TRBJ1-2; CDR3: ASSPSIGTIARYT
V: TRBV6-5; J: TRBJ1-2; CDR3: ASRQVVPNYGYT
V: TRBV28; J: TRBJ2-4; CDR3: ASSLFRGDSGGIQY
V: TRBV5-1; J: TRBJ2-5; CDR3: ASSLEGLGRETQY
V: TRBV11-2; J: TRBJ2-7; CDR3: ASTQFGVRGYEQY
V: TRBV28; J: TRBJ2-3; CDR3: ASSLGRSTDTQY
V: TRBV5-1; J: TRBJ2-3; CDR3: ASSPGLAGRTDTQY
V: TRBV29-1; J: TRBJ2-1; CDR3: SLRGASAGGPNEQF
V: TRBV29-1; J: TRBJ2-7; CDR3: SVEGRSGQSYEQY
V: TRBV18; J: TRBJ2-4; CDR3: ASAPLGEAKNIQY
V: TRBV5-1; J: TRBJ2-7; CDR3: ASSWLATGTGEQY
V: TRBV5-4; J: TRBJ1-2; CDR3: ASSLGDRVNYGYT
V: TRBV24-1; J: TRBJ1-2; CDR3: ATSNGGMGYT
V: TRBV27; J: TRBJ2-7; CDR3: ASSLTGSYEQY
V: TRBV2; J: TRBJ2-5; CDR3: ASRLDRVETQY
V: TRBV29-1; J: TRBJ2-3; CDR3: SVGGPYASTDTQY
V: TRBV5-1; J: TRBJ2-3; CDR3: ASSLLGQGTDTQY
V: TRBV30; J: TRBJ2-2; CDR3: AWRRTESNTGELF
V: TRBV20-1; J: TRBJ2-5; CDR3: SAAGETQY
V: TRBV27; J: TRBJ1-6; CDR3: ASSLTTGWHSPLH
V: TRBV27; J: TRBJ1-5; CDR3: ASHPEGSTNQPQH
V: TRBV5-8; J: TRBJ2-4; CDR3: ASSTLGLAKNIQY
V: TRBV7-9; J: TRBJ1-1; CDR3: ASSLSAVTEAF
V: TRBV10-3; J: TRBJ2-4; CDR3: AISESLKTGTKNIQY
V: TRBV29-1; J: TRBJ1-1; CDR3: SVCRTVNTEAF
V: TRBV6-5; J: TRBJ2-5; CDR3: ASSYEQGVETQY
V: TRBV6-4; J: TRBJ2-1; CDR3: ASRQFASGSSYNEQF
V: TRBV3-1/TRBV3-2; J: TRBJ1-2; CDR3: ASSRLSAASYGYT
V: TRBV19; J: TRBJ1-3; CDR3: ASSTWTGSGNTIY
V: TRBV7-9; J: TRBJ2-1; CDR3: ASSLVQGVNEQF
V: TRBV28; J: TRBJ2-2; CDR3: ASRAPGRATGELF
V: TRBV29-1; J: TRBJ2-7; CDR3: SVGGLAGVSMGYEQY
V: TRBV4-1; J: TRBJ1-1; CDR3: ASSQVGGNRNTEAF
V: TRBV2; J: TRBJ2-5; CDR3: AGSGSLGTQY
V: TRBV5-1; J: TRBJ1-2; CDR3: ASSTYTGEGGYT
V: TRBV18; J: TRBJ1-1; CDR3: ASSPTGTPNTEAF
V: TRBV15; J: TRBJ2-7; CDR3: ATSLGEGGYEQY
V: TRBV28; J: TRBJ1-3; CDR3: ASSRDRVSGNTIY
V: TRBV28; J: TRBJ1-2; CDR3: ASSFFREGSYT
V: TRBV27; J: TRBJ2-3; CDR3: ASSWGRLAGAPTDTQY
V: TRBV7-2; J: TRBJ2-7; CDR3: ASSLSGLAGEEQY
V: TRBV2; J: TRBJ1-5; CDR3: ASKRQRSTGQPQH